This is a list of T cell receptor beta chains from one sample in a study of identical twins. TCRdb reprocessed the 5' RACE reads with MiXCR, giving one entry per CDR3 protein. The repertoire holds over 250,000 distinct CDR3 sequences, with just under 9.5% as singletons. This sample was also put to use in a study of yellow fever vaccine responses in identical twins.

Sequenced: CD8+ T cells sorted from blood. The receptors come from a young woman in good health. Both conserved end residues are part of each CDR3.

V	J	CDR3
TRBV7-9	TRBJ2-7	CASRPGGDYEQYF
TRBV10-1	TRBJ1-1	CASSESQTNTEAFF
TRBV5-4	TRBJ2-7	CASSPMAGYEQYF
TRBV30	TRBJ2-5	CAWSVIGETQYF
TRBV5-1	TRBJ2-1	CASSFLGAAGGPGEQFF
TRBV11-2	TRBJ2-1	CASSLNQGLAGEVERQFF
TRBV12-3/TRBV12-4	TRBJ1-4	CASIKPHATNEKLFF
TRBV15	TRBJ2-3	CATSRDNLAGTDTQYF
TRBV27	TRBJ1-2	CASSRGQVYGYTF
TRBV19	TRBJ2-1	CASTADGYNEQFF
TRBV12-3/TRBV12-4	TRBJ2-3	CASSPEGTDTQYF
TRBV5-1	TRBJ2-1	CASSGGLAANEQFF
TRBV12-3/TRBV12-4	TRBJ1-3	CASTLERLDRSGNTIYF
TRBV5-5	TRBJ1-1	CASTLTGMNTEAFF
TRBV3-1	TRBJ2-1	CASSRTSDLFIGDEQFF
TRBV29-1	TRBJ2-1	CSVEGTGLNEQFF
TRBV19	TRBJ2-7	CASSIAGQSSYEQYF
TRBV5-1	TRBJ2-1	CASSPGLADYNEQFF
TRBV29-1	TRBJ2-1	CSVDSGTYNEQFF
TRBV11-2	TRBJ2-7	CASSLYTGGGYEQYF
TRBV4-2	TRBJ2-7	CASSQYTGGRYEQYF
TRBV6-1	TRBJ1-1	CASRRQGLNTEAFF
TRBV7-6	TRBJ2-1	CASSTPGTSGAYNEQFF
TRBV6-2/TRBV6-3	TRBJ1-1	CASNPRQGGWLNTEAFF